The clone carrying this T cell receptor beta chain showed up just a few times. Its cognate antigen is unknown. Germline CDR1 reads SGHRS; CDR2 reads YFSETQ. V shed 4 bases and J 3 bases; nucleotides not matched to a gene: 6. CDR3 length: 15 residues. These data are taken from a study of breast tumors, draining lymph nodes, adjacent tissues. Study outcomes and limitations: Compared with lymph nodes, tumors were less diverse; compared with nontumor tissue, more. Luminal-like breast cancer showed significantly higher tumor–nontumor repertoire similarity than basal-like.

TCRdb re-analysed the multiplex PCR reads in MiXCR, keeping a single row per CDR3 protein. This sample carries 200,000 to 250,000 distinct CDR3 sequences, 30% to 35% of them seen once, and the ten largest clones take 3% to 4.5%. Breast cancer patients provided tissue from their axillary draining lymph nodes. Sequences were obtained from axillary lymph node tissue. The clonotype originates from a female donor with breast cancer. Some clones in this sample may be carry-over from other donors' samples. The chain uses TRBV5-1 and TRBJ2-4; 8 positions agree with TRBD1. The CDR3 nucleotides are TGCGCCAGCAGCGCTGGACAGGGAGACAAAAACATTCAGTACTTC. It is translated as CASSAGQGDKNIQYF. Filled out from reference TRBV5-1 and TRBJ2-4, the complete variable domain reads KAGVTQTPRYLIKTRGQQVTLSCSPISGHRSVSWYQQTPGQGLQFLFEYFSETQRNKGNFPGRFSGRQFSNSRSEMNVSTLELGDSALYLCASSAGQGDKNIQYFGAGTRLSVL.